A selection of T cell receptor beta chains follows, all from one sample in a study of blood T cell repertoires in COVID-19. Assay: immunoSEQ multiplex PCR; the TCRdb copy retains only in-frame clones and omits some. The sample gives 190,000 or so clones, around 86% of which show up once; 2.7% is in the top ten. The sample taken for sequencing was peripheral blood. The receptors here all came from a man aged 35-49 years with active or convalescent COVID-19. The conserved cysteine and the conserved F or W are not part of the CDR3 here. Each record gives: CDR3 length, clone size, V gene, CDR3 protein. Clone size is not always given. Where it is, it says once, few, many or a class for expanded clones.

len: 13
abundance: .
v_gene: TRBV18
CDR3aa: ASSPAPRTGGEAF

len: 12
abundance: .
v_gene: TRBV9
CDR3aa: ASSGRQASYEQY

len: 12
abundance: once
v_gene: TRBV5-1
CDR3aa: ASSLTRGLARQY

len: 13
abundance: .
v_gene: TRBV6-6
CDR3aa: ASSYLTGTNQPQH

len: 13
abundance: .
v_gene: TRBV6-6
CDR3aa: ASRAGDRGPQTQY

len: 16
abundance: .
v_gene: TRBV4-1
CDR3aa: ASSQGIAGDFRTDTQY

len: 16
abundance: .
v_gene: TRBV5-4
CDR3aa: ASSLVGQGALKNTEAF

len: 12
abundance: .
v_gene: TRBV25-1
CDR3aa: ASSPRLNTDTQY

len: 14
abundance: .
v_gene: TRBV5-1
CDR3aa: ASSYRGQGGGYEQY

len: 12
abundance: .
v_gene: TRBV19
CDR3aa: ASSLQGVGTEAF

len: 12
abundance: .
v_gene: TRBV12-5
CDR3aa: ASGNRGAKNIQY

len: 12
abundance: .
v_gene: TRBV7-9
CDR3aa: ASSLGTAYTEAF

len: 15
abundance: .
v_gene: TRBV15
CDR3aa: ATSRVFRGVSGNTIY

len: 12
abundance: .
v_gene: TRBV2
CDR3aa: ASNGGDSNQPQH

len: 14
abundance: .
v_gene: TRBV6-1
CDR3aa: ASSEAGGRVSQPQH

len: 12
abundance: .
v_gene: TRBV5-6
CDR3aa: ASSLSAGNEKLF

len: 12
abundance: .
v_gene: TRBV29-1
CDR3aa: SVERARAGYGYT

len: 12
abundance: few
v_gene: TRBV19
CDR3aa: ASCPFQGGEKLF

len: 11
abundance: .
v_gene: TRBV27
CDR3aa: ASSPRTGFGYT

len: 11
abundance: .
v_gene: TRBV7-3
CDR3aa: ASSQDSNTEAF

len: 10
abundance: .
v_gene: TRBV18
CDR3aa: ASSPGRTEAF

len: 12
abundance: .
v_gene: TRBV9
CDR3aa: ASSAGQGSYGYT

len: 12
abundance: .
v_gene: TRBV30
CDR3aa: AWTRGQVSYGYT

len: 12
abundance: .
v_gene: TRBV7-2
CDR3aa: ASSLEQSNEKLF

len: 13
abundance: .
v_gene: TRBV4-1
CDR3aa: ASSQEKGVRTEAF

len: 15
abundance: once
v_gene: TRBV7-9
CDR3aa: ASSSSKIRTNTGELF

len: 11
abundance: .
v_gene: TRBV18
CDR3aa: ASRKTVNTEAF

len: 10
abundance: .
v_gene: TRBV5-1
CDR3aa: ASSPAGDGYT

len: 15
abundance: .
v_gene: TRBV27
CDR3aa: ASSSLRTGGMNTEAF

len: 14
abundance: .
v_gene: TRBV9
CDR3aa: ASSQPGGSSTDTQY

len: 14
abundance: .
v_gene: TRBV9
CDR3aa: ASSERWTSGPGELF

len: 12
abundance: .
v_gene: TRBV28
CDR3aa: ASSLSGAGDGYT

len: 12
abundance: .
v_gene: TRBV2
CDR3aa: ASSRQGISEKLF

len: 16
abundance: .
v_gene: TRBV6-1
CDR3aa: ASSAIAGGRDSTDTQY

len: 12
abundance: .
v_gene: TRBV4-3
CDR3aa: ASSQAYSNQPQH

len: 15
abundance: .
v_gene: TRBV28
CDR3aa: ASSSQAGVSLTDTQY

len: 12
abundance: .
v_gene: TRBV5-4
CDR3aa: ASSGGQGQNIQY

len: 16
abundance: .
v_gene: TRBV5-6
CDR3aa: ASRPTGLAGGRGETQY

len: 11
abundance: .
v_gene: TRBV5-1
CDR3aa: ASSAGQFYEQY

len: 15
abundance: .
v_gene: TRBV4-1
CDR3aa: ASTTSLSGGGADTQY

len: 12
abundance: .
v_gene: TRBV6-2/TRBV6-3
CDR3aa: ASSFAGGLGELF